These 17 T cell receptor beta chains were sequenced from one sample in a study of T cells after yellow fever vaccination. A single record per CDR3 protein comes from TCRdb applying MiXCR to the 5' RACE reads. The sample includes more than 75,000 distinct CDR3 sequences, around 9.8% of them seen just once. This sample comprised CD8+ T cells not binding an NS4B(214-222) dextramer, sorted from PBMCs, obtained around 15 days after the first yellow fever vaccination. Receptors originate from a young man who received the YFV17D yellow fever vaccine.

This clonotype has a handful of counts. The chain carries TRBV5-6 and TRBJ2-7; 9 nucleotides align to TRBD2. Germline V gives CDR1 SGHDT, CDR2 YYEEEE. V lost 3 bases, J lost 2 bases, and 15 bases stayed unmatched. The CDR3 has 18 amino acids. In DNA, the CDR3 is TGTGCCAGCAGCTCTCTCGCCTGGACTAGCGAGGGTCCCTACGAGCAGTACTTC. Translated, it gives CASSSLAWTSEGPYEQYF. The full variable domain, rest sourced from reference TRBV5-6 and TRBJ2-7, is DAGVTQSPTHLIKTRGQQVTLRCSPKSGHDTVSWYQQALGQGPQFIFQYYEEEERQRGNFPDRFSGHQFPNYSSELNVNALLLGDSALYLCASSSLAWTSEGPYEQYFGPGTRLTVT.

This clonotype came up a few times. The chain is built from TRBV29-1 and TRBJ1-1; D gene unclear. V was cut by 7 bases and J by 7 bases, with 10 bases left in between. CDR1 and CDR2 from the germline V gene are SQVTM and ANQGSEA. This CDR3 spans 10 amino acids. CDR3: CSADPYEAFF. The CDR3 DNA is TGCAGCGCCGACCCCTATGAAGCTTTCTTT.

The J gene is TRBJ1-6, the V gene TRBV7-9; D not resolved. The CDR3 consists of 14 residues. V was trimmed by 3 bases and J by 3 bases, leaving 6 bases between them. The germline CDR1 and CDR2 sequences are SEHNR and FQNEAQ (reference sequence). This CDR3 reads CASSFGRYNSPLHF. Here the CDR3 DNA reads TGTGCCAGCAGCTTCGGACGCTATAATTCACCCCTCCACTTT.

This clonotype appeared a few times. CDR3: CSVYQTGELETQYF. The DNA of the CDR3 is TGCAGCGTTTACCAGACAGGGGAATTGGAGACCCAGTACTTC. V is TRBV29-1 and J is TRBJ2-5; 8 bases fit TRBD1. V shed 5 bases and J 5 bases; nucleotides not matched to a gene: 10. Per the germline V gene, CDR1 is SQVTM and CDR2 is ANQGSEA. This CDR3 region has 14 residues.

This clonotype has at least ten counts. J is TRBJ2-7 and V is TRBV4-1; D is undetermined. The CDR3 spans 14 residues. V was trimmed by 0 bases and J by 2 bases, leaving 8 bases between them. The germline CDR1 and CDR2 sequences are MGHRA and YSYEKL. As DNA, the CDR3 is TGCGCCAGCAGCCAAGAGAAGGTCACCTACGAGCAGTACTTC. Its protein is CASSQEKVTYEQYF.

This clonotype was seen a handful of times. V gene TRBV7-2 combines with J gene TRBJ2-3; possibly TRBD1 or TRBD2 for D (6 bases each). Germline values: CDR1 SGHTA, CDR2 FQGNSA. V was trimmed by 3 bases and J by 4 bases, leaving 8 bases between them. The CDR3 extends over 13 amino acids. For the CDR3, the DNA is TGTGCCAGCAGCTTGGGGGGCTCAGATACGCAGTATTTT. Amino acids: CASSLGGSDTQYF.

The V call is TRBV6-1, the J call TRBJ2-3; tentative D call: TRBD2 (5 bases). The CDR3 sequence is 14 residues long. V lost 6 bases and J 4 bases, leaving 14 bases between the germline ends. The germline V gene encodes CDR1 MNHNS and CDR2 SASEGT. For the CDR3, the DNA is TGTGCCAGCAGCACCTCTGCGGGCGCAGATACGCAGTATTTT. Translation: CASSTSAGADTQYF.

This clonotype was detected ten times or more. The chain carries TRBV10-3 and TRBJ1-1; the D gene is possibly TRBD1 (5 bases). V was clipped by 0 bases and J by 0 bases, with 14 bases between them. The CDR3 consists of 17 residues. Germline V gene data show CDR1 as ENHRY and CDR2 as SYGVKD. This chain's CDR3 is CAISESLEGSLNTEAFF. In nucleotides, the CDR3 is TGTGCCATCAGTGAGTCGCTGGAGGGGTCCCTGAACACTGAAGCTTTCTTT.

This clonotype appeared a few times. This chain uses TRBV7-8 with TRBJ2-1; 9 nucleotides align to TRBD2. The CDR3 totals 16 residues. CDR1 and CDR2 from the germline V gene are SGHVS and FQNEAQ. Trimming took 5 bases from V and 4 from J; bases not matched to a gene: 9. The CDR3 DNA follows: TGTGCCAGCAGCAATAGCGGGGGTGCGCTTTACAATGAGCAGTTCTTC. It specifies CASSNSGGALYNEQFF.

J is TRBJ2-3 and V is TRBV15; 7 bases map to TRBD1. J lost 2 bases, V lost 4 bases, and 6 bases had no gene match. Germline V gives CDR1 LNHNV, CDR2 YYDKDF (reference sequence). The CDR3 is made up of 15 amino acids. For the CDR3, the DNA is TGTGCCACCAGCATATACAGGGGATCCACAGATACGCAGTATTTT. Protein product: CATSIYRGSTDTQYF.

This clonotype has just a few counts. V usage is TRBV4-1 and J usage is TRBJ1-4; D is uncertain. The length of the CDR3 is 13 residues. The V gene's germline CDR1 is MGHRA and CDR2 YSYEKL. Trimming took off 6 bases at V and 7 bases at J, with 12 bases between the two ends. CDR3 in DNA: TGCGCCAGCAGACGAAAGTCGACTGAAAAACTGTTTTTT. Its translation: CASRRKSTEKLFF.

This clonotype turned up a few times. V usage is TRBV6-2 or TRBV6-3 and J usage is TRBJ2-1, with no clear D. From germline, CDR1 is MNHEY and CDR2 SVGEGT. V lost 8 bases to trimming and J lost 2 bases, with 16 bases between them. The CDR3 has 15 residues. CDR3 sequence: CASFALDGTYNEQFF. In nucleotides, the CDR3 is TGTGCCAGCTTTGCTCTGGACGGAACCTACAATGAGCAGTTCTTC.

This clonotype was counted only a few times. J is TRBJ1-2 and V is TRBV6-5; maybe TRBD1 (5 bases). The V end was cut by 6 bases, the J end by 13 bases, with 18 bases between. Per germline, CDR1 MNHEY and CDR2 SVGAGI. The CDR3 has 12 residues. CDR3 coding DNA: TGTGCCAGCAGCCCCCACGGGGGTCCCTCCACCTTC. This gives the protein CASSPHGGPSTF.

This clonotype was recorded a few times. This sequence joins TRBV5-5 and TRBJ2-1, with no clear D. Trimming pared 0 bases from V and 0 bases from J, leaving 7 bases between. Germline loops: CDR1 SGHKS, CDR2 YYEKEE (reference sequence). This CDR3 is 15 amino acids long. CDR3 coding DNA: TGTGCCAGCAGCTTGGGCCCAGTCTCCTACAATGAGCAGTTCTTC. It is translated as CASSLGPVSYNEQFF.

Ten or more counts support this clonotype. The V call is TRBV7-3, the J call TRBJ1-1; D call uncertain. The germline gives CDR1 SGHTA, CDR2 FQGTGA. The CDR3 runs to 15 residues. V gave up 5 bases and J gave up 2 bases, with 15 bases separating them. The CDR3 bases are TGTGCCAGCAGCCACAGTGGCGGCCTTAACACTGAAGCTTTCTTT. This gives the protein CASSHSGGLNTEAFF.

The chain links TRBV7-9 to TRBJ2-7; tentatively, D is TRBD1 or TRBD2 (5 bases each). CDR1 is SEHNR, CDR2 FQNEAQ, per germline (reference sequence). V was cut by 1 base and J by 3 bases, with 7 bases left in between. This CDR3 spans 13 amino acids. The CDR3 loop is CASSLGDHYEQYV. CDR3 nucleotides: TGTGCCAGCAGCTTAGGGGACCACTACGAGCAGTACGTC.

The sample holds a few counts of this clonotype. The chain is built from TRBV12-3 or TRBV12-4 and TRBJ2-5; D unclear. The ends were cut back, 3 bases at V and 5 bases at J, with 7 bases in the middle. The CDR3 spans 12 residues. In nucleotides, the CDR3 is TGTGCCAGCAGTTTCAAAGGGGAGACCCAGTACTTC. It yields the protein CASSFKGETQYF.